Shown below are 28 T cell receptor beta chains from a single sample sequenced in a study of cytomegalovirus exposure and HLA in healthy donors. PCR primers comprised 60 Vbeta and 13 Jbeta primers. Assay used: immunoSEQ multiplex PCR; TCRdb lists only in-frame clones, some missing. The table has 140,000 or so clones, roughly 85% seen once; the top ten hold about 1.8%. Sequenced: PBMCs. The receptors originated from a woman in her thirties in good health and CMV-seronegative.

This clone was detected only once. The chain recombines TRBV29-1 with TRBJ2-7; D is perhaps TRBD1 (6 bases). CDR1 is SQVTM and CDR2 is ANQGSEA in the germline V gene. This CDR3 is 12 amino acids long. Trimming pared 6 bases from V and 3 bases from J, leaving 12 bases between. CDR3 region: CSVTSTGYEQYF. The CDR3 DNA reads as TGCAGCGTAACCTCGACAGGCTACGAGCAGTACTTC.

DNA of the CDR3: TGTGCCAGCAGCTTTGGCGGCTATGGCTACACCTTC. This gives the protein CASSFGGYGYTF. The chain carries TRBV7-2 and TRBJ1-2; no reliable D call. Between the trimmed V and J ends, which lost 3 bases and 4 bases, there was a span of 6 bases. This CDR3 has 12 amino acids. Germline CDR1 SGHTA, CDR2 FQGNSA.

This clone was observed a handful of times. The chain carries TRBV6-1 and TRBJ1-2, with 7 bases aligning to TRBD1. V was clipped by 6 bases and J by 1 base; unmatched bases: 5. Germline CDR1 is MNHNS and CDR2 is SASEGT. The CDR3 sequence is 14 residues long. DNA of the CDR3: TGTGCCAGCAGGGGGGGACAGCTTAACTATGGCTACACCTTC. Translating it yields CASRGGQLNYGYTF.

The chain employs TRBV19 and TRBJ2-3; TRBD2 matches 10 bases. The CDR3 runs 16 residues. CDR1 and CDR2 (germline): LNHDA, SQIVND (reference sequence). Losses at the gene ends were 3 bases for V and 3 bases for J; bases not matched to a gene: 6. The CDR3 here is CASSIKLAGKTDTQYF. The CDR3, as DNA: TGTGCCAGTAGTATTAAACTAGCGGGGAAGACAGATACGCAGTATTTT.

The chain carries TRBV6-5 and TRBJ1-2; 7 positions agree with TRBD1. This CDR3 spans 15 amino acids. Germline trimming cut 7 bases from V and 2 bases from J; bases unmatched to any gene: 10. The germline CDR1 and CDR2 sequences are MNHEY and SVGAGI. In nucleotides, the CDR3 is TGTGCCAGCATCAGAAGCAGGGGGGCGAACTATGGCTACACCTTC. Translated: CASIRSRGANYGYTF.

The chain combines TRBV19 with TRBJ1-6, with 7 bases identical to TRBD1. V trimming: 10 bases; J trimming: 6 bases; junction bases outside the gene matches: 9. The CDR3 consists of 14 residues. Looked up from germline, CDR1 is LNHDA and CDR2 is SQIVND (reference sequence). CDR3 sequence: CATREGASNSPLHF. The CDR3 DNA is TGTGCCACTCGAGAGGGGGCTAGTAATTCACCCCTCCACTTT.

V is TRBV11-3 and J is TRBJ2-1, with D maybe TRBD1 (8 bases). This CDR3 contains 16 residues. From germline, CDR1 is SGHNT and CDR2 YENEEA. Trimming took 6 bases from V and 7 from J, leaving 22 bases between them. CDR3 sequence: CASSSPGQGGKNEQFF. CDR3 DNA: TGTGCCAGCAGTTCACCCGGACAGGGAGGGAAAAATGAGCAGTTCTTC.

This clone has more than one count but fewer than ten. The CDR3 loop reads CASSLAPGTSAGELFF. Here the CDR3 DNA reads TGTGCCAGCAGCTTAGCGCCCGGGACTAGCGCCGGGGAGCTGTTTTTT. The chain is built from TRBV7-9 and TRBJ2-2, with TRBD2 matching 10 bases. CDR3 size: 16 residues. J lost 6 bases, V lost 0 bases, and 4 bases had no gene match. The germline V gene encodes CDR1 SEHNR and CDR2 FQNEAQ (reference sequence).

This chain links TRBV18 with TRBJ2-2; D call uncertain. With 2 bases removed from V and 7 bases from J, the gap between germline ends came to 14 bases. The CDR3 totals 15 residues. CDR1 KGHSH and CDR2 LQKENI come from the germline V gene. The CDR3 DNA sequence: TGTGCCAGCTCACCATCGGTCGGTGCGCTCGGGGAGCTGTTTTTT. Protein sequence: CASSPSVGALGELFF.

CDR3 DNA sequence: TGTGCCAGCAAGCCCGGGACAGGGGGTTCCGAGCAGTACTTC. This translates into CASKPGTGGSEQYF. The chain is built from TRBV6-1 and TRBJ2-7, with 11 bases that match TRBD1. V trimming: 7 bases; J trimming: 6 bases; junction bases outside the gene matches: 8. Germline CDR1 reads MNHNS; CDR2 reads SASEGT. CDR3 size: 14 residues.

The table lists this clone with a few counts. DNA for the CDR3: TGTGCCAGCAGTGAAGCCCGGACTAGTCACGAGCAGTACTTC. This translates into CASSEARTSHEQYF. The V call is TRBV2, the J call TRBJ2-7; 7 nucleotides align to TRBD2. Looked up from germline, CDR1 is SNHLY and CDR2 is FYNNEI. The length of the CDR3 is 14 residues. Unmatched junction bases numbered 4, after V lost 0 bases and J lost 5 bases.

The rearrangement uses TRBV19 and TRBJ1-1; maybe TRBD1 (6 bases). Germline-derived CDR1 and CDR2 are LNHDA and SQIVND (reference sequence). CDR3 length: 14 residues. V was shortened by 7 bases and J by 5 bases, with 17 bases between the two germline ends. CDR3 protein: CASIDGGMGTEAFF. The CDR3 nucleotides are TGTGCCAGTATTGATGGGGGCATGGGTACTGAAGCTTTCTTT.

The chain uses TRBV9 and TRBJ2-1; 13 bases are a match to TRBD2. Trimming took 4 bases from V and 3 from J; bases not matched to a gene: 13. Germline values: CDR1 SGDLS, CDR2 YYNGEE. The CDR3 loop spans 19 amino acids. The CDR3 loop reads CASSHPRGGLAGFYNEQFF. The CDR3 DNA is TGTGCCAGCAGCCACCCAAGGGGGGGACTAGCGGGGTTCTACAATGAGCAGTTCTTC.

The CDR3 region is CATNRATEAFF. The CDR3 DNA is TGTGCCACCAACAGGGCCACTGAAGCTTTCTTT. This chain joins TRBV19 and TRBJ1-1; weak D call: TRBD1 (6 bases). Germline V gene sequence: CDR1 LNHDA, CDR2 SQIVND (reference sequence). The CDR3 runs 11 residues. The V gene lost 10 bases and the J gene lost 4 bases, with 10 bases spanning the gap.

CDR3 DNA sequence: TGTGCCAGCAGAACTACAGGGCACCATAGCAATCAGCCCCAGCATTTT. Amino acids: CASRTTGHHSNQPQHF. The chain is built from TRBV27 and TRBJ1-5; D is possibly TRBD1 (6 bases). CDR3 length equals 16 residues. The ends were cut back, 6 bases at V and 0 bases at J, with 15 bases in the middle. Germline assignment: CDR1 MNHEY and CDR2 SMNVEV (reference sequence).

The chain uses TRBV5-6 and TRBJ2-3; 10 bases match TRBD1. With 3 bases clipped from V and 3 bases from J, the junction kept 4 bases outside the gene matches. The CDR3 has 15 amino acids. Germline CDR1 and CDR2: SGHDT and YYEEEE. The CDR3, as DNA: TGTGCCAGCAGCTCCCCGGGACAGGGGACAGATACGCAGTATTTT. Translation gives CASSSPGQGTDTQYF.

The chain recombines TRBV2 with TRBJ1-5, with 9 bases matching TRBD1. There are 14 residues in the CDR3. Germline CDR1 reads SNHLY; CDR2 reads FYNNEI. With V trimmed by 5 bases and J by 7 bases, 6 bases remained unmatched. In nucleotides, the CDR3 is TGTGCCAGCAGTTATACAGGGGGCAGGCAGCCCCAGCATTTT. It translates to CASSYTGGRQPQHF.

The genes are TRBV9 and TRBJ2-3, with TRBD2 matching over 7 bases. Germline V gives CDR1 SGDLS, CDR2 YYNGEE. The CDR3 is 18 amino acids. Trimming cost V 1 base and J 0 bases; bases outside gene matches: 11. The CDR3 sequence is CASSVPTSGGTSTDTQYF. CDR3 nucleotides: TGTGCCAGCAGCGTACCTACTTCGGGGGGAACTAGCACAGATACGCAGTATTTT. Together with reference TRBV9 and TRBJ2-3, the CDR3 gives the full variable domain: DSGVTQTPKHLITATGQRVTLRCSPRSGDLSVYWYQQSLDQGLQFLIQYYNGEERAKGNILERFSAQQFPDLHSELNLSSLELGDSALYFCASSVPTSGGTSTDTQYFGPGTRLTVL.

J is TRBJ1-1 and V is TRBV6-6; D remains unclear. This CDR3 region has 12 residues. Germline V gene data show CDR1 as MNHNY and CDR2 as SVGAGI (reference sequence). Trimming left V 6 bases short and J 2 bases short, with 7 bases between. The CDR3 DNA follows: TGTGCCAGCAGCTTGACTAACACTGAAGCTTTCTTT. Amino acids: CASSLTNTEAFF.

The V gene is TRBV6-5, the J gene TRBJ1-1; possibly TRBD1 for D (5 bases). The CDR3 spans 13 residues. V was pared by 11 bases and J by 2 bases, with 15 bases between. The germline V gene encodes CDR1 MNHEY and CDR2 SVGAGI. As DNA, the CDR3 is TGTGCCGCTTGGCTCGACAGCAACACTGAAGCTTTCTTT. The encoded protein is CAAWLDSNTEAFF.

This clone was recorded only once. The CDR3 here is CASSHGQASYEQYF. CDR3 coding DNA: TGTGCCAGCAGTCATGGACAGGCTAGCTACGAGCAGTACTTC. The chain carries TRBV6-6 and TRBJ2-7; TRBD1 matches 7 bases. CDR3 length: 14 residues. Trimming removed 5 bases from V and 3 bases from J; junction bases left unmatched: 7. Germline V gene data show CDR1 as MNHNY and CDR2 as SVGAGI (reference sequence).

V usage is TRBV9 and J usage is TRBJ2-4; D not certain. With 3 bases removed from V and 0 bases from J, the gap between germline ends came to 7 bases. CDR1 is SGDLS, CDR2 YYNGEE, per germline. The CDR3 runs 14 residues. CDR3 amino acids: CASSATGAKNIQYF. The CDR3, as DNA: TGTGCCAGCAGCGCCACGGGAGCCAAAAACATTCAGTACTTC.

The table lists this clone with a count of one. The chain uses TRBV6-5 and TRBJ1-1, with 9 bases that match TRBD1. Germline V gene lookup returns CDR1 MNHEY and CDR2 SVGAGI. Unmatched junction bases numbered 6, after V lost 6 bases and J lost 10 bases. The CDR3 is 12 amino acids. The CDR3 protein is CASSFTGGRAFF. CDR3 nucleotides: TGTGCCAGCAGCTTTACAGGGGGCAGAGCTTTCTTT.

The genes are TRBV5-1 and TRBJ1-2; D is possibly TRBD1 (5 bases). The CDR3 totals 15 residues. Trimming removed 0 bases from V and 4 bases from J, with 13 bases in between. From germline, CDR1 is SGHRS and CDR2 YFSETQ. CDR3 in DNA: TGCGCCAGCAGCTTGGAGGCAGGGAGGAGCTATGGCTACACCTTC. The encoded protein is CASSLEAGRSYGYTF.

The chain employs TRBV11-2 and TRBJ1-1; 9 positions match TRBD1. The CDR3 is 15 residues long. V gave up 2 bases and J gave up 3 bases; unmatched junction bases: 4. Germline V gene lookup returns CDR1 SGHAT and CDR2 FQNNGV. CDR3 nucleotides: TGTGCCAGCAGCTTAAGAAGGACAGGGGACACTGAAGCTTTCTTT. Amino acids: CASSLRRTGDTEAFF.

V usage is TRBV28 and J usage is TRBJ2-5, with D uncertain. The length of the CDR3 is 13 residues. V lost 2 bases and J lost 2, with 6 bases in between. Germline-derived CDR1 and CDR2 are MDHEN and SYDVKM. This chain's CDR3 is CASSLTVQETQYF. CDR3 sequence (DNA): TGTGCCAGCAGTTTAACAGTACAAGAGACCCAGTACTTC.

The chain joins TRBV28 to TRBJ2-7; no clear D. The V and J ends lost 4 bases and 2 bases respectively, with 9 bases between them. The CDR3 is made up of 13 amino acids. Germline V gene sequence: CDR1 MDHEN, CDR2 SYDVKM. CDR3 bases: TGTGCCAGCAGTTCCGCGGATCCCTACGAGCAGTACTTC. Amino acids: CASSSADPYEQYF.

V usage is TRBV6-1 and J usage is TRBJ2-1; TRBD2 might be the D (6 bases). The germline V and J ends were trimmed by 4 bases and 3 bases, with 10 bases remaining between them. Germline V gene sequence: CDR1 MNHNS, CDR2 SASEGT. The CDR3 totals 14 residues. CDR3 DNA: TGTGCCAGCAGTGCTGGGGGGATCTACAATGAGCAGTTCTTC. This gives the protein CASSAGGIYNEQFF.